Below, one T cell receptor (beta chain) is given with its context. This clone's antigen is unknown. Nothing much larger sits one base from this clone, and base qualities are not available. The data stem from a study of cytomegalovirus exposure and HLA in healthy donors (dated by TCRdb to the late 2010s). Background for the entire study: An earlier analysis of about 560 of the donors reported about 280 Gb of sequence data and 117 million unique TCR beta sequences obtained from approximately 180 million T cells. An early release that covered several hundred HLA-typed donors contained around 300 gigabases of sequencing data and 65 million to 100 million unique TCR sequences. Among the approximately 430 genotyped donors, roughly 80% belonged to the genetic ancestry cluster associated with self-reported Caucasian donors. The study was designed to test whether signatures of past pathogen exposure could be identified by cataloging public T cell receptors. The study used immunosequencing to profile the T cell repertoires of 670 or so subjects and linked those repertoires to cytomegalovirus serostatus. A separate validation cohort of approximately 130 different subjects was used in addition to the roughly 720-subject first cohort. To predict cytomegalovirus infection status, the study combined high-throughput TCR immunosequencing, statistical association of individual TCRs with disease status, and machine learning. In a later analysis, previously published TCR beta repertoires from several hundred donors were re-analyzed and high-resolution HLA genotyping was added so that TCR occurrence patterns could be studied. In the later analysis, no new phenotypic data were used to find candidate immune exposures; instead, reliance was placed on TCR beta sequences and their occurrence across donors. An earlier analysis of approximately 580 of the donors used high-throughput TCR beta sequencing to judge whether each TCR beta V gene segment behaved as functional or pseudogenic. Donor age, sex, ethnicity and CMV serostatus were compiled alongside the repertoire data. A later genetic analysis used genome-wide SNP genotypes for about 60% of the 666 donors, treating that subset as a discovery cohort. Every repertoire in the discovery cohort had been generated on one and the same sequencing platform. HLA typing included class I and class II loci at four-digit resolution. Typing coverage varied by locus: roughly 620-630 donors for A, B, C, DRB1 and DQB1; roughly 510 for DQA1; more than 600 for DPA1; under 490 for DPB1. Five DR-DQ haplotypes were treated as single units for association and clustering because of strong linkage in the cohort. Across approximately 400 genotyped donors of the cohort, an average of roughly 250,000 unique TCR beta nucleotide sequences per donor were sequenced, and 15% to 20% of those sequences were non-productive. Overall results and qualifications from the work: According to a later analysis, parvovirus B19, influenza, CMV and Epstein-Barr virus appeared linked to several top co-occurrence clusters. Most TCR sequences were observed very rarely across donors, whereas some public TCRs were present in many individuals. When HLA alleles, especially DR and DQ, strongly co-occurred, attributing TCR associations to individual alleles was difficult. According to a later analysis, most CMV-associated TCR beta chains appeared to be HLA-restricted, and the HLA associations seemed to be driven largely by CMV exposure. A later analysis associated 15,000 to 20,000 TCR beta sequences with specific HLA alleles at a false discovery rate of 0.05. The only immune exposure information available for the cohort was CMV serostatus. A cluster of highly shared sequence variants was judged likely to represent a technical artifact of the sequencing pipeline. This cohort had only TCR beta chains sequenced, and the lack of alpha or paired-chain data limited which features could be detected. Correlated functional status among segregating V segments might be attributable to linkage disequilibrium, but an unknown experimental factor could not be ruled out. Roughly uniform sequencing depth across donors was assumed in presence/absence analyses, although this assumption may not hold. The classifier was reported to diagnose cytomegalovirus status with high specificity and sensitivity in both the original cohort and the validation cohort. In the study, approximately 160 TCR beta chains were listed as associated with cytomegalovirus. A later analysis found that TCR association rates varied across HLA loci, with DRB1 alleles showing the most associated TCRs and HLA-C alleles the fewest. Broadly in line with IMGT annotations, most TCR beta V segments showed up in productive rearrangements about 87% or about 30% of the time in an earlier analysis of roughly 590 of the donors. The 87-base-pair reads could not distinguish some IMGT-functional V segments, including TRBV6-2 and TRBV6-3, so those segments were excluded. The authors suggested that the approach could potentially be extended to other disease states and immunological phenotypes. Because HLA typing was missing for some donors at each locus, association tests included only the typed subset. Compared with the approximately 600-donor mean, donors in an Asian-associated ancestry cluster had fewer N-insertions in productive TCRs, according to a later genetic analysis. An association between a missense DCLRE1C variant and V-gene and J-gene trimming of TCR beta chains was found in a later genetic analysis and replicated in an independent cohort. A further reported finding was that TCR beta sequences accurately predicted the HLA-A and HLA-B alleles for most subjects in the first cohort. Because counts were too low, seventeen rarely observed V segments, including chromosome 9 orphons, were excluded from the earlier analysis of 587 of the donors. Compared with equally common non-associated chains, HLA-associated TCR beta chains in a later analysis were more clonally expanded and had lower generation probabilities. A few of the identified cytomegalovirus-associated TCR beta chains were confirmed in vitro to be specific for cytomegalovirus antigens.

Receptors were amplified or captured by the immunoSEQ multiplex PCR assay. A mixture of 60 forward primers for TCR Vbeta segments and 13 reverse primers for TCR Jbeta segments was used in the multiplex PCR. The CDR3 region of rearranged TCR beta genes was amplified from genomic DNA with a multiplex PCR assay. On the Illumina HiSeq System, the amplified TCR beta libraries were sequenced as 87-base-pair reads. The published analysis was carried out like this. A later analysis counted tens of millions of unique TCR beta chains across the 640 or so repertoires, and around 9.9 million of these chains were shared by at least two donors. Raw reads were error-corrected and collapsed into unique sequences by a nearest-neighbor algorithm in which closely related sequences were merged to remove PCR and sequencing errors. V, D and J gene segments were assigned by aligning CDR3 sequences to IMGT reference sequences. For a sequence to be retained, a match of at least six nucleotides to both a V gene segment and a J gene segment was required. A rearrangement was called productive if the CDR3 had no stop codons and remained in frame with V and J, and every other rearrangement was called non-productive. CDR3 was defined according to IMGT convention as the region running from the second conserved V-encoded cysteine to the conserved J-encoded phenylalanine. The earlier analysis of about 640 of the donors excluded any sequence lacking an unambiguous match to a single V gene segment. An earlier analysis of several hundred of the donors called V segments functional above 56.7% productive rearrangements and segregating when the between-donor standard deviation exceeded 5%. A statistical classification framework was developed to diagnose cytomegalovirus status using the catalog of TCR beta chain sequences. In a later analysis, V and J genes were assigned by comparing TCR nucleotide sequences against IMGT/GENE-DB human TR gene sequences. The TCRdist pipeline was used in a later analysis to assign CDR3 sequences and most-parsimonious VDJ recombination scenarios. A later analysis defined each TCR beta chain by its CDR3 amino acid sequence plus V-gene family, and excluded reads lacking a unique V-gene family. In a later analysis, around 650 highly shared, low-generation-probability nucleotide sequences were removed to address suspected cross-contamination and a sequencing artifact. A later analysis calculated a clonal expansion index for each public chain from normalized within-repertoire ranks of inferred template counts. Generation probabilities in a later analysis came from a VDJ recombination model fitted to out-of-frame rearrangements, and those results were checked against IGoR. In a later analysis, hypergeometric tests were used to score TCR-TCR, TCR-HLA and TCR-CMV co-occurrence, with a repertoire-size bias correction applied to TCR pairs. False discovery rates were estimated in a later analysis by permuting HLA or CMV assignments 20 times. In a later analysis, co-occurring TCRs were grouped with DBSCAN, and TCRdist sequence similarity was added when clustering was performed within HLA-allele-positive subsets. Repertoires with fewer than 30,000 or more than 120,000 public chains were left out of co-occurrence clustering, as were four to six repertoires with anomalous nucleotide sharing. TCRdb stores this immuneACCESS table with in-frame sequences only. Part of the clones is absent; in the studies checked, under half of the shortfall reflects unresolved V genes, and no reason is known for the rest. V, J and clone size are those of that table, while D and trimming were read from the DNA. The sample table shows about 150,000 clones, and roughly 72% are seen once. 2.1% of the sample is in the top ten clones.

The cohort comprised some 680 healthy bone marrow donors. At the time of sampling, all cohort members were nominally healthy, though unrecorded immune exposures were likely present. The donor was CMV seronegative and was included in the group of about 400 seronegative cohort members. A peripheral blood sample was provided by each donor, and peripheral blood mononuclear cells were used for TCR beta sequencing. Genomic DNA extraction from the blood cell samples was performed with the Qiagen DNeasy Blood Extraction Kit. Reading from cysteine to phenylalanine, the CDR3 counts 15 amino acids. CDR3 DNA is the only sequence kept; it has 45 bases, read in frame from the first base. V lost 6 bases and J lost 3 bases; the stretch between them is 17 bases long. Sequences MNHNS (CDR1) and SASEGT (CDR2) are obtained from the germline V gene.

This TCR derives from a man between 25 and 39 years old in good health and CMV-seronegative. Material: PBMCs. The chain was built from TRBV6-1 and TRBJ2-5; the D gene is perhaps TRBD2, from 6 matching bases. The nucleotides are TGTGCCAGCAGGGAGGGTGGAGGGCTCGAAGAGACCCAGTACTTC. This codes for CASREGGGLEETQYF.